This T cell receptor (beta chain) was captured by sequencing in a study of blood T cell repertoires in COVID-19. On the study more broadly: Material from acute and convalescent COVID-19 was sourced from the United States, Italy and Spain. T cells, B-cell-depleted T cells, or PBMCs provided the cDNA or gDNA that served as material.

TCRdb keeps only in-frame clones here, not all; method: immunoSEQ multiplex PCR. Of about 56,000 clones in the sample, about 88% were seen once. J gave up 4 bases and V 9 bases, and 4 bases lay outside the gene matches. The CDR3 spans 12 residues. CDR1 is KGHDR and CDR2 is SFDVKD in the germline V gene. Seattle cases were enrolled at active infection and followed longitudinally. There are a few counts of this clone. Sequencing was done on a sample of peripheral blood. This clonotype originated in a woman aged 60 to 75 with COVID-19, enrolled during active disease. This rearrangement joins TRBV24-1 to TRBJ1-2, with 7 bases fitting TRBD1. The CDR3 here is CATSGQRYGYTF. The CDR3 nucleotides read TGTGCCACCTCGGGACAGCGCTATGGCTACACCTTC.